Listed below are T cell receptor beta chains from one sample, sequenced in a study of cytomegalovirus exposure and HLA in healthy donors. TCRdb's table, derived via immunoSEQ multiplex PCR, lists solely in-frame clones and lacks some. The sample consists of about 130,000 clones, 82% of them appearing once. The sequenced sample was PBMCs. These receptors were taken from a boy aged 10-17 years in good health and CMV-seronegative. The CDR3 runs from the conserved cysteine through the conserved F or W. Each record gives: J gene, D gene, V gene, clone size, CDR3 protein, CDR3 DNA. The D gene is left open where the match is weak. The size entry is marked missing in some rows and otherwise reads once, few, many or a size class.

TRBJ2-1 | TRBD2 | TRBV27 | . | CASSPGLAAREQFF | TGTGCCAGCAGCCCCGGACTAGCGGCGAGAGAGCAGTTCTTC
TRBJ1-5 | TRBD1 | TRBV19 | once | CASSLQTGGDGNQPQHF | TGTGCCAGTAGCCTTCAAACAGGGGGCGACGGCAATCAGCCCCAGCATTTT
TRBJ1-2 | . | TRBV6-5 | . | CASSYSGADDYGYTF | TGTGCCAGCAGTTACTCAGGGGCGGACGATTATGGCTACACCTTC
TRBJ2-1 | . | TRBV5-1 | . | CASSSPDSALGNEQFF | TGCGCCAGCAGCTCTCCTGACTCCGCTCTTGGCAATGAGCAGTTCTTC
TRBJ1-1 | TRBD1 | TRBV10-3 | . | CAVAGGRTEAFF | TGTGCCGTAGCAGGGGGTAGGACTGAAGCTTTCTTT
TRBJ2-1 | TRBD2 | TRBV30 | . | CASSSGTGLAESSSYNEQFF | TGTGCCTCTAGTAGTGGTACCGGACTAGCGGAATCAAGCTCCTACAATGAGCAGTTCTTC
TRBJ2-6 | TRBD1 | TRBV5-4 | . | CASSLGRTGSQGRANVLTF | TGTGCCAGCAGCTTGGGCAGGACAGGATCCCAAGGAAGGGCCAACGTCCTGACTTTC
TRBJ1-3 | . | TRBV23-1 | few | CATPTLLSGKPGNTIYF | TGCGCCACCCCGACCCTCCTTTCGGGAAAACCTGGAAACACCATATATTTT
TRBJ2-1 | . | TRBV30 | . | CAWKEGLRGEQFF | TGTGCCTGGAAGGAAGGTCTTCGGGGTGAGCAGTTCTTC
TRBJ2-7 | . | TRBV5-1 | . | CASSVQGNEQYF | TGCGCCAGCAGCGTCCAGGGAAACGAGCAGTACTTC
TRBJ2-7 | TRBD1 | TRBV6-1 | . | CASRSGQGESGEQYF | TGTGCCAGCAGATCCGGACAGGGGGAATCCGGCGAGCAGTACTTC
TRBJ2-3 | . | TRBV6-1 | few | CASSEQKPTDTQYF | TGTGCCAGCAGTGAGCAGAAACCCACAGATACGCAGTATTTT
TRBJ2-7 | TRBD1 | TRBV5-1 | . | CASSFGRGLDYEQYF | TGCGCCAGCAGCTTTGGCAGGGGGCTCGACTACGAGCAGTACTTC
TRBJ2-2 | TRBD1 | TRBV12-5 | . | CASGLWTGGRAGELFF | TGTGCTAGTGGTTTGTGGACAGGGGGCAGAGCCGGGGAGCTGTTTTTT
TRBJ2-3 | TRBD2 | TRBV7-9 | . | CASSSSSGLGVTQYF | TGTGCCAGCAGCTCCTCTAGCGGACTCGGAGTTACGCAGTATTTT
TRBJ2-7 | TRBD1 | TRBV4-1 | . | CASSQDSGQGSYEQYF | TGCGCCAGCAGCCAAGATTCGGGACAGGGGTCCTACGAGCAGTACTTC
TRBJ1-2 | . | TRBV7-5 | . | CARRSGTDVNYGYTF | TGTGCCAGAAGGTCCGGGACAGACGTTAACTATGGCTACACCTTC
TRBJ2-5 | TRBD1 | TRBV2 | . | CALYRDREVVGETQYF | TGTGCCTTGTACCGGGACAGGGAAGTAGTCGGAGAGACCCAGTACTTC
TRBJ2-1 | . | TRBV30 | . | CAWSVLRASSYNEQFF | TGTGCCTGGAGTGTACTGCGGGCTAGCTCCTACAATGAGCAGTTCTTC
TRBJ1-5 | TRBD1 | TRBV29-1 | . | CSVGWDRGPNQPQHF | TGCAGCGTGGGGTGGGACAGGGGGCCGAATCAGCCCCAGCATTTT
TRBJ1-4 | . | TRBV7-2 | . | CASSAQGSYEKLFF | TGTGCCAGCAGCGCACAGGGATCTTATGAAAAACTGTTTTTT
TRBJ2-3 | . | TRBV5-1 | . | CASSLAWGLPDTQYF | TGCGCCAGCAGCTTGGCGTGGGGACTCCCAGATACGCAGTATTTT
TRBJ2-5 | . | TRBV2 | . | CASSLLYQETQYF | TGTGCCAGCAGTCTTTTATACCAAGAGACCCAGTACTTC
TRBJ2-1 | TRBD1 | TRBV5-1 | . | CASSATGNEQFF | TGCGCCAGCAGCGCGACAGGGAATGAGCAGTTCTTC
TRBJ1-1 | . | TRBV7-9 | once | CSSSSTENTEAFF | TGTTCCAGCAGCTCGACAGAGAACACTGAAGCTTTCTTT
TRBJ2-7 | . | TRBV6-5 | . | CASSYSTGYSYEQYF | TGTGCCAGCAGTTACTCGACCGGGTACTCCTACGAGCAGTACTTC
TRBJ2-3 | TRBD2 | TRBV19 | . | CASSRPGLAGGTDTQYF | TGTGCCAGTAGTCGCCCCGGACTAGCGGGAGGGACAGATACGCAGTATTTT
TRBJ2-5 | TRBD2 | TRBV30 | . | CAWSVRERETQYF | TGTGCCTGGAGTGTGCGGGAGAGGGAGACCCAGTACTTC
TRBJ1-5 | TRBD1 | TRBV5-5 | . | CASRSGQADQPQHF | TGTGCCAGCAGATCCGGACAGGCGGACCAGCCCCAGCATTTT
TRBJ2-7 | TRBD1 | TRBV11-3 | . | CASSPGQGSAEQYF | TGTGCCAGCAGCCCTGGACAGGGCAGCGCCGAGCAGTACTTC
TRBJ1-5 | TRBD1 | TRBV27 | . | CASRTGLGNQPQHF | TGTGCCAGCAGGACAGGGTTGGGCAATCAGCCCCAGCATTTT
TRBJ2-1 | TRBD1 | TRBV6-6 | . | CASNSEWDRRDNEQFF | TGTGCCAGCAATAGCGAGTGGGACAGGAGGGACAATGAGCAGTTCTTC
TRBJ2-5 | . | TRBV7-9 | . | CARSLPSSETQYF | TGTGCCAGAAGCTTACCTAGCTCAGAGACCCAGTACTTC